The clone carrying this TCR beta chain was counted between two and nine times. Its antigen is unknown. V lost 5 bases and J lost 5; bases outside the gene matches: 17. Looked up from germline, CDR1 is MNHEY and CDR2 is SMNVEV (reference sequence). The CDR3 contains 19 residues. This specimen comes from a study of regulatory T cells in long-lasting Graves disease. Combining iRepertoire HTBI primers with Arm-PCR of CDR3 regions, the authors built TCR beta libraries. Using its own MiXCR run on the multiplex PCR reads, TCRdb lists one record per CDR3 protein. Of hundreds of thousands of distinct CDR3 sequences in the sample, more than 15% were seen once. Notes on the study in general: Persistent Graves' patients had lower TCR diversity than newly diagnosed ones.

The time point: newly diagnosed GD, antithyroid drugs for less than 3 months. From RNA extracted from PBMCs, the TCR library was made. It was by American Thyroid Association guidelines that Graves' disease was diagnosed. These records were also assigned to another study, of T cells in Graves' hyperthyroidism and ophthalmopathy. That study adds: If no ophthalmopathy progression occurred within 18 months, Graves' hyperthyroidism was stable. Clonotypes that were expanded in thyroid above 0.001 mostly appeared in blood too.

J is TRBJ2-5 and V is TRBV27; 13 bases align to TRBD2. This clonotype was sampled from a man younger than 35 with Graves disease. This sample comprised peripheral blood mononuclear cells (PBMCs), obtained at new diagnosis, from a patient treated with antithyroid drugs. The chain's CDR3 is CASSPFAVGLAGVGETQYF. CDR3 DNA: TGTGCCAGCAGTCCCTTCGCGGTCGGACTAGCGGGAGTCGGGGAGACCCAGTACTTC.